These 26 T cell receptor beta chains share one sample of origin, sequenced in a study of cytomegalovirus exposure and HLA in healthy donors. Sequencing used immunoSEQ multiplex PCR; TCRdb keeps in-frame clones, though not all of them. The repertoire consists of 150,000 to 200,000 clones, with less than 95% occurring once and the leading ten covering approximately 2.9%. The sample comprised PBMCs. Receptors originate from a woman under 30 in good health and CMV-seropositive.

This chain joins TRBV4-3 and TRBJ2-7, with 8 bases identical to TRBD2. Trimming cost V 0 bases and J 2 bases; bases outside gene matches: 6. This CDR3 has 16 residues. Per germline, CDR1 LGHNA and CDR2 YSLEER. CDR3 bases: TGCGCCAGCAGCCAAGATCGGGGACTAGGGGCCTACGAGCAGTACTTC. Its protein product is CASSQDRGLGAYEQYF.

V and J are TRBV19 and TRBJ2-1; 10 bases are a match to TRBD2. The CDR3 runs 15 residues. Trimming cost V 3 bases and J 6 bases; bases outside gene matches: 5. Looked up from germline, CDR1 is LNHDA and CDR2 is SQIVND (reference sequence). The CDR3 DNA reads TGTGCCAGTAGTATTATGGCTAGCGGGAGCAATGAGCAGTTCTTC. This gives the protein CASSIMASGSNEQFF.

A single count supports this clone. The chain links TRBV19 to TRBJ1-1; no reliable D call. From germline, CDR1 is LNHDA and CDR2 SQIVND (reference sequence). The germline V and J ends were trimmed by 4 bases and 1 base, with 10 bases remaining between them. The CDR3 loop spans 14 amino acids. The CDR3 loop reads CASSTHPGNTEAFF. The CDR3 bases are TGTGCCAGTAGTACCCATCCGGGGAACACTGAAGCTTTCTTT.

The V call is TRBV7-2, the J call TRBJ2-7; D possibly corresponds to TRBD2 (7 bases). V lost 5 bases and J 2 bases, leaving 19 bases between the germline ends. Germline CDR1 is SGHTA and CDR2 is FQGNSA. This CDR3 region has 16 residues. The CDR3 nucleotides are TGTGCCAGCAGCCCCCTAGGGGGAGGGGGGGCCTACGAGCAGTACTTC. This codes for CASSPLGGGGAYEQYF.

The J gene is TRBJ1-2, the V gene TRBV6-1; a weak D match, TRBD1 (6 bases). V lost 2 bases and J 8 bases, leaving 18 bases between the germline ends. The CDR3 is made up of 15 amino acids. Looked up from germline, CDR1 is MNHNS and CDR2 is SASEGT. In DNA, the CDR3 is TGTGCCAGCAGTGAACTGCTGTGGACAGTAGGCGGCTACACCTTC. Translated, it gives CASSELLWTVGGYTF.

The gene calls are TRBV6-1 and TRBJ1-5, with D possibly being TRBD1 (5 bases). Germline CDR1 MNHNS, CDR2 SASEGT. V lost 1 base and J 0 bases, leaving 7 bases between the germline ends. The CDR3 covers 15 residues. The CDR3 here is CASSEGTSSNQPQHF. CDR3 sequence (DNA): TGTGCCAGCAGTGAAGGGACAAGTAGCAATCAGCCCCAGCATTTT.

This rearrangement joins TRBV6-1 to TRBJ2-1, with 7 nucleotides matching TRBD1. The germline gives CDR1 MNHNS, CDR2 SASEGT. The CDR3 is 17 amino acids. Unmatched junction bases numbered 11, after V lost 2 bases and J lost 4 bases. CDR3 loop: CASSEQLTGTAYNEQFF. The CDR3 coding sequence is TGTGCCAGCAGTGAACAACTAACCGGGACAGCTTACAATGAGCAGTTCTTC.

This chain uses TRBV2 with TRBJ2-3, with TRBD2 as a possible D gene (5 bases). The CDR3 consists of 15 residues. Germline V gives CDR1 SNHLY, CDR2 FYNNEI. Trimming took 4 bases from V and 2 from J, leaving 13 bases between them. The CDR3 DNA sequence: TGTGCCAGCAGTGGTTCTAGCAGCAACACAGATACGCAGTATTTT. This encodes CASSGSSSNTDTQYF. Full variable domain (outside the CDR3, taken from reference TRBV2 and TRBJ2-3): EPEVTQTPSHQVTQMGQEVILRCVPISNHLYFYWYRQILGQKVEFLVSFYNNEISEKSEIFDDQFSVERPDGSNFTLKIRSTKLEDSAMYFCASSGSSSNTDTQYFGPGTRLTVL.

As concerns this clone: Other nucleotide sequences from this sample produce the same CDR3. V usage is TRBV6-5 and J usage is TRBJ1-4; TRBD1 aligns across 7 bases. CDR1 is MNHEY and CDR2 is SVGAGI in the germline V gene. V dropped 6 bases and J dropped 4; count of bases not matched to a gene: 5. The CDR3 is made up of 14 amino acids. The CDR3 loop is CASRGTASNEKLFF. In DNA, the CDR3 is TGTGCCAGCAGAGGGACAGCGAGTAATGAAAAACTGTTTTTT.

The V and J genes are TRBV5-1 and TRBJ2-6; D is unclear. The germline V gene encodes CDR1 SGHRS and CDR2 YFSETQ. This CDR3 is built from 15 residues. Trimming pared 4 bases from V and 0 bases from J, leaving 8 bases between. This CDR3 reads CASSLYSSGANVLTF. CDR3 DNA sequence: TGCGCCAGCAGCCTTTACAGCTCTGGGGCCAACGTCCTGACTTTC.

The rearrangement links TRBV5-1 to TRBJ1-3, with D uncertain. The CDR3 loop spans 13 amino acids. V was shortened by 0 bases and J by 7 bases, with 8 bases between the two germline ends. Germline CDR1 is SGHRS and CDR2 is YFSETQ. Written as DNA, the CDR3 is TGCGCCAGCAGCTTGGGTAGTTGGAACACCATATATTTT. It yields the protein CASSLGSWNTIYF.

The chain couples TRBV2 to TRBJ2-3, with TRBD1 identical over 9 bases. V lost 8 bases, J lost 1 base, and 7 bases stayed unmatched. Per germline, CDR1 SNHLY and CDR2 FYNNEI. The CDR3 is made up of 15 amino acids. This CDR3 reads CASQRDRVRTDTQYF. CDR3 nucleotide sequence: TGTGCCAGCCAAAGGGACAGGGTTCGCACAGATACGCAGTATTTT.

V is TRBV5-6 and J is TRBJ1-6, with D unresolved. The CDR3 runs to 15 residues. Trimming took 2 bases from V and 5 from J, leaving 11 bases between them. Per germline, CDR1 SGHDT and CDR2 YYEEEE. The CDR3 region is CASSFGEGNNSPLHF. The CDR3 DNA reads TGTGCCAGCAGCTTCGGCGAGGGCAATAATTCACCCCTCCACTTT.

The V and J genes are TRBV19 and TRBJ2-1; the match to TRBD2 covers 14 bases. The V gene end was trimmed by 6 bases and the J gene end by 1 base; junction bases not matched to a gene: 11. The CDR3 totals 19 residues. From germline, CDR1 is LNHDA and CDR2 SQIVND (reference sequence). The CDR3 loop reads CASSPAGLAGVGSYNEQFF. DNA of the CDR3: TGTGCCAGTAGCCCGGCGGGACTAGCGGGAGTGGGATCCTACAATGAGCAGTTCTTC.

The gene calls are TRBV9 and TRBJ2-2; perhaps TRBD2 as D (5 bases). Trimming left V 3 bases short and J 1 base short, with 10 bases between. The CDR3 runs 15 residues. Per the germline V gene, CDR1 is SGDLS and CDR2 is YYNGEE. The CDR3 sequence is CASSEPRGNTGELFF. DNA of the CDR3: TGTGCCAGCAGCGAGCCCCGGGGGAACACCGGGGAGCTGTTTTTT. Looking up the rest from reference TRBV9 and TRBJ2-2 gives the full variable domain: DSGVTQTPKHLITATGQRVTLRCSPRSGDLSVYWYQQSLDQGLQFLIQYYNGEERAKGNILERFSAQQFPDLHSELNLSSLELGDSALYFCASSEPRGNTGELFFGEGSRLTVL.

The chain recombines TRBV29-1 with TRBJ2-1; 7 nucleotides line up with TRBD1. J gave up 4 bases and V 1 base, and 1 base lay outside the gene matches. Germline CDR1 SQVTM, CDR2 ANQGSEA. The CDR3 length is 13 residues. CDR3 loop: CSVEVQGYNEQFF. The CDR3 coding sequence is TGCAGCGTTGAAGTACAGGGGTACAATGAGCAGTTCTTC.

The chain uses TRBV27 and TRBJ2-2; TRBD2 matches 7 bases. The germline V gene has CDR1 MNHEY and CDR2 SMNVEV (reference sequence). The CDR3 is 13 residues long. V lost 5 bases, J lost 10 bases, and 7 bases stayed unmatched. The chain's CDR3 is CASSPGSGPELFF. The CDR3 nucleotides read TGTGCCAGCAGTCCAGGTAGCGGGCCGGAGCTGTTTTTT.

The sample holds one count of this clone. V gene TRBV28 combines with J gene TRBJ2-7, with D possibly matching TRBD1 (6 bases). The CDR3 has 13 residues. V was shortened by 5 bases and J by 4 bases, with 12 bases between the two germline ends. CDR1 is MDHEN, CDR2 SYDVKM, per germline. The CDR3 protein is CASSVPDRYEQYF. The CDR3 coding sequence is TGTGCCAGCAGTGTTCCGGACAGATACGAGCAGTACTTC. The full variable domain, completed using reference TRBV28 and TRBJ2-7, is DVKVTQSSRYLVKRTGEKVFLECVQDMDHENMFWYRQDPGLGLRLIYFSYDVKMKEKGDIPEGYSVSREKKERFSLILESASTNQTSMYLCASSVPDRYEQYFGPGTRLTVT.

The CDR3: CASSQRAGEAGELFF. As DNA, the CDR3 is TGCGCCAGCAGCCAGCGGGCGGGAGAGGCCGGGGAGCTGTTTTTT. The genes are TRBV4-1 and TRBJ2-2; 7 bases fit TRBD2. CDR3 length equals 15 residues. V lost 3 bases, J lost 6 bases, and 7 bases stayed unmatched. CDR1 is MGHRA and CDR2 is YSYEKL in the germline V gene.

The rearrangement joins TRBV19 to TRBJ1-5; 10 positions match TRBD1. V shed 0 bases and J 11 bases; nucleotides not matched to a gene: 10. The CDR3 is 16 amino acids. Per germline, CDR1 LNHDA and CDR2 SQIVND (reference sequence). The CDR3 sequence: CASSIEGQGTRKAQHF. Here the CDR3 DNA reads TGTGCCAGTAGTATAGAGGGACAGGGGACTCGGAAGGCCCAGCATTTT.

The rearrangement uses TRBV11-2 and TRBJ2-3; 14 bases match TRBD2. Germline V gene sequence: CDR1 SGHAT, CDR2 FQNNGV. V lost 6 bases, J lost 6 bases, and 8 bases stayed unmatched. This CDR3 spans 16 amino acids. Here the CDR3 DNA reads TGTGCCAGCAGTCCAGGACTAGCGGGGGGCAGGGATACGCAGTATTTT. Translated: CASSPGLAGGRDTQYF. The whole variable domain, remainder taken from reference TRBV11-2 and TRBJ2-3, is EAGVAQSPRYKIIEKRQSVAFWCNPISGHATLYWYQQILGQGPKLLIQFQNNGVVDDSQLPKDRFSAERLKGVDSTLKIQPAKLEDSAVYLCASSPGLAGGRDTQYFGPGTRLTVL.

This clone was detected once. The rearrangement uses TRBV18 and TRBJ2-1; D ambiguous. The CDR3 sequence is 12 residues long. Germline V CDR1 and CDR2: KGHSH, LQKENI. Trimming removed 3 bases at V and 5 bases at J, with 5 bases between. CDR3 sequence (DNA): TGTGCCAGCTCACCTTTCGACAATGAGCAGTTCTTC. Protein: CASSPFDNEQFF.

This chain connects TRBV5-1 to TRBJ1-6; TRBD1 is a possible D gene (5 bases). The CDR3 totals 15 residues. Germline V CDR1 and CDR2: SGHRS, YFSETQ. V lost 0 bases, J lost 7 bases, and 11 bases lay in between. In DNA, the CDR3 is TGCGCCAGCAGCTTGGCACAGGAGGGAAATTCACCCCTCCACTTT. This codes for CASSLAQEGNSPLHF.

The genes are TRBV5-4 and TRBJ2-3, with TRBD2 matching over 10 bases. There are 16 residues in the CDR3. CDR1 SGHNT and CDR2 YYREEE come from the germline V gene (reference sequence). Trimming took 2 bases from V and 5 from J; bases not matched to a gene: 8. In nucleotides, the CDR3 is TGTGCCAGCAGCTTAGGTAGCGGGGGGTATGGAGATACGCAGTATTTT. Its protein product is CASSLGSGGYGDTQYF.

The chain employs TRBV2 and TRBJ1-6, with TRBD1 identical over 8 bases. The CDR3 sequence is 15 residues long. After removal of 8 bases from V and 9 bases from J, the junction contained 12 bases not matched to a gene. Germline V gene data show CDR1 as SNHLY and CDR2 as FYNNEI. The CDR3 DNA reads TGTGCCAGCCGCGGACAGGGCCTCATTGGTTCACCCCTCCACTTT. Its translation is CASRGQGLIGSPLHF.

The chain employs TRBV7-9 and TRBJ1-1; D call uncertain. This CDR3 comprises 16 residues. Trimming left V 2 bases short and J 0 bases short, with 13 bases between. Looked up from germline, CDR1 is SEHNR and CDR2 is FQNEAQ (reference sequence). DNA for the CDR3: TGTGCCAGCAGCTTATTGAAGGACTTCATGAACACTGAAGCTTTCTTT. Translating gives CASSLLKDFMNTEAFF.